Following are 22 T cell receptor beta chains from one sample sequenced in a study of tumour-infiltrating T cells in Burkitt lymphoma. Clones were sequenced by immunoSEQ multiplex PCR, and TCRdb holds only the in-frame ones, with some missing. This table has roughly 8,500 clones, 62% appearing once. The sequencing sample was made of tumor tissue. Receptors were obtained from a human donor with diffuse large B-cell lymphoma.

This clone appeared once. This chain connects TRBV10-2 to TRBJ1-4, with unresolved D. V lost 3 bases to trimming and J lost 7 bases, with 9 bases between them. Per germline, CDR1 WSHSY and CDR2 SAAADI. The CDR3 totals 13 residues. The CDR3: CASSDYGPEKLFF. The CDR3 region has the DNA TGCGCCAGCAGTGATTATGGCCCTGAAAAACTGTTTTTT.

Written as DNA, the CDR3 is TGTGCCAGCAGCTTAGAAACGAACACTGAAGCTTTCTTT. This codes for CASSLETNTEAFF. The chain carries TRBV13 and TRBJ1-1, with D unclear. Germline V gene sequence: CDR1 PRHDT, CDR2 FYEKMQ (reference sequence). The CDR3 is 13 residues long. V lost 1 base, J lost 1 base, and 4 bases lay in between.

This clone was counted a few times. V is TRBV9 and J is TRBJ1-1; the D is unclear. Germline lookup yields CDR1 SGDLS and CDR2 YYNGEE. The CDR3 loop spans 12 amino acids. The V end was cut by 4 bases, the J end by 4 bases, with 8 bases between. CDR3 in amino acids: CASSSRGTEAFF. CDR3 sequence (DNA): TGTGCCAGCAGCTCCCGAGGCACTGAAGCTTTCTTT.

The chain uses TRBV6-1 and TRBJ2-2; TRBD1 agrees at 10 bases. This CDR3 contains 14 residues. J gave up 7 bases and V 5 bases, and 4 bases lay outside the gene matches. Germline V gene sequence: CDR1 MNHNS, CDR2 SASEGT. The CDR3 spells CASSTGTGVGELFF. The DNA of the CDR3 is TGTGCCAGCAGTACCGGGACAGGGGTCGGGGAGCTGTTTTTT.

The chain uses TRBV2 and TRBJ1-2; no clear D. The CDR3 consists of 11 residues. Germline V gene data show CDR1 as SNHLY and CDR2 as FYNNEI. V gave up 6 bases and J gave up 5 bases, with 7 bases separating them. The CDR3 region is CASSARYGYTF. For the CDR3, the DNA is TGTGCCAGCAGCGCCCGGTATGGCTACACCTTC. Full variable domain (outside the CDR3, taken from reference TRBV2 and TRBJ1-2): EPEVTQTPSHQVTQMGQEVILRCVPISNHLYFYWYRQILGQKVEFLVSFYNNEISEKSEIFDDQFSVERPDGSNFTLKIRSTKLEDSAMYFCASSARYGYTFGSGTRLTVV.

Only one count was recorded for this clone. V is TRBV20-1 and J is TRBJ1-1; 9 positions agree with TRBD1. The CDR3 consists of 11 residues. CDR1 and CDR2 (germline): DFQATT, SNEGSKA (reference sequence). Trimming removed 5 bases from V and 5 bases from J; junction bases left unmatched: 0. CDR3 nucleotide sequence: TGCAGTGCTGGACAGGGGACTGAAGCTTTCTTT. It specifies CSAGQGTEAFF.

This clone turned up a few times. J is TRBJ1-2 and V is TRBV7-2, with 7 bases fitting TRBD1. J lost 4 bases, V lost 5 bases, and 10 bases had no gene match. Germline CDR1 and CDR2: SGHTA and FQGNSA. The CDR3 runs 15 residues. DNA for the CDR3: TGTGCCAGCAGCCCCGCAGGCGGGACAGCCTATGGCTACACCTTC. Its translation: CASSPAGGTAYGYTF.

The rearrangement joins TRBV10-2 to TRBJ1-2; D not certain. This CDR3 region has 13 residues. The V gene's germline CDR1 is WSHSY and CDR2 SAAADI. V dropped 6 bases and J dropped 4 bases, with 12 bases sitting between them. In nucleotides, the CDR3 is TGCGCCAGCAGCCCCTGGGAGTTCTATGGCTACACCTTC. It encodes CASSPWEFYGYTF.

The V call is TRBV19, the J call TRBJ2-2; tentative D call: TRBD1 (5 bases). The germline V gene encodes CDR1 LNHDA and CDR2 SQIVND (reference sequence). V was pared by 7 bases and J by 1 base, with 7 bases between. This CDR3 is built from 13 residues. The CDR3 loop reads CASNQGNTGELFF. The CDR3 DNA is TGTGCCAGTAATCAGGGGAACACCGGGGAGCTGTTTTTT.

The genes are TRBV30 and TRBJ2-7; D uncertain. The V gene lost 1 base and the J gene lost 5 bases, with 9 bases spanning the gap. CDR3 size: 12 residues. Germline V gene data show CDR1 as GTSNPN and CDR2 as SVGIG (reference sequence). CDR3 residues: CAWSELGNEQYF. The CDR3 region has the DNA TGTGCCTGGAGTGAATTAGGGAACGAGCAGTACTTC.

The rearrangement links TRBV19 to TRBJ2-1; D gene uncertain. V shed 5 bases and J shed 0 bases, with 5 bases lying between them. Germline V gene sequence: CDR1 LNHDA, CDR2 SQIVND (reference sequence). The CDR3 is made up of 13 amino acids. The CDR3 is CASSLGSYNEQFF. As DNA, the CDR3 is TGTGCCAGTAGTTTGGGCTCCTACAATGAGCAGTTCTTC.

This clone was counted only a few times. The chain carries TRBV7-9 and TRBJ1-1, with no clear D. The CDR3 consists of 12 residues. The germline V gene has CDR1 SEHNR and CDR2 FQNEAQ (reference sequence). V gave up 4 bases and J gave up 6 bases, with 9 bases separating them. The CDR3 DNA is TGTGCCAGCAGCTCCCCGAGCCCTGAAGCTTTCTTT. Its translation is CASSSPSPEAFF.

The V call is TRBV6-6, the J call TRBJ1-5; the D gene is possibly TRBD1 (6 bases). The ends were cut back, 5 bases at V and 7 bases at J, with 12 bases in the middle. Germline lookup yields CDR1 MNHNY and CDR2 SVGAGI (reference sequence). The CDR3 is 13 residues long. The CDR3 loop is CASSDWDTQPQHF. The CDR3 bases are TGTGCCAGCAGTGACTGGGACACACAGCCCCAGCATTTT.

J is TRBJ1-3 and V is TRBV7-2; D gene unclear. The germline V and J ends were trimmed by 2 bases and 0 bases, with 8 bases remaining between them. The CDR3 sequence is 15 residues long. Per germline, CDR1 SGHTA and CDR2 FQGNSA. CDR3 bases: TGTGCCAGCAGCTTATGGACGGTCTCTGGAAACACCATATATTTT. This sequence encodes CASSLWTVSGNTIYF.

The sample holds a few counts of this clone. This chain connects TRBV30 to TRBJ1-1, with unresolved D. CDR3 size: 11 residues. Germline V gene data show CDR1 as GTSNPN and CDR2 as SVGIG (reference sequence). V was pared by 5 bases and J by 3 bases, with 7 bases between. DNA for the CDR3: TGTGCCTGGGGATCGTACACTGAAGCTTTCTTT. It codes for CAWGSYTEAFF. Based on the CDR3 plus reference TRBV30 and TRBJ1-1, the full variable domain is SQTIHQWPATLVQPVGSPLSLECTVEGTSNPNLYWYRQAAGRGLQLLFYSVGIGQISSEVPQNLSASRPQDRQFILSSKKLLLSDSGFYLCAWGSYTEAFFGQGTRLTVV.

The chain links TRBV5-7 to TRBJ2-2, with TRBD1 matching over 9 bases. TRBV5-7 is labeled an ORF, and its function is uncertain. The CDR3 runs to 17 residues. Unmatched junction bases numbered 11, after V lost 4 bases and J lost 4 bases. This chain's CDR3 is CASSHKWTGDPTGELFF. In DNA form, the CDR3 reads TGTGCCAGCAGCCATAAATGGACAGGGGATCCCACCGGGGAGCTGTTTTTT.

The chain joins TRBV7-8 to TRBJ2-7, with D perhaps matching TRBD1 or TRBD2 (5 bases each). This CDR3 is built from 13 residues. Germline CDR1 is SGHVS and CDR2 is FQNEAQ. Between the trimmed V and J ends, which lost 3 bases and 5 bases, there was a span of 11 bases. The CDR3 protein is CASSLGVEDEQYF. The CDR3 nucleotides are TGTGCCAGCAGCTTGGGGGTGGAAGACGAGCAGTACTTC.

V usage is TRBV6-5 and J usage is TRBJ1-6; D is possibly TRBD1 (5 bases). This CDR3 is built from 15 residues. Germline CDR1 MNHEY, CDR2 SVGAGI. V dropped 5 bases and J dropped 10 bases, with 18 bases sitting between them. This CDR3 reads CASSQTTVVNSPLHF. The CDR3 DNA sequence: TGTGCCAGCAGTCAGACGACAGTTGTAAACTCACCCCTCCACTTT.

This clone counts as large. The gene calls are TRBV2 and TRBJ2-5; D unresolved. The V and J ends lost 2 bases and 1 base respectively, with 8 bases between them. The CDR3 consists of 14 residues. Germline V gene sequence: CDR1 SNHLY, CDR2 FYNNEI. CDR3 nucleotides: TGTGCCAGCAGTGAATGGGCAGGCCAAGAGACCCAGTACTTC. It codes for CASSEWAGQETQYF.

The gene calls are TRBV9 and TRBJ1-6; D unresolved. This CDR3 is 15 amino acids long. CDR1 and CDR2 from the germline V gene are SGDLS and YYNGEE. The ends were cut back, 5 bases at V and 11 bases at J, with 20 bases in the middle. CDR3: CASSSEPRASPPLHF. In nucleotides, the CDR3 is TGTGCCAGCAGTTCAGAACCGCGGGCTTCCCCACCCCTCCACTTT.

This clone was found a few times. J is TRBJ1-2 and V is TRBV11-2; 12 nucleotides agree with TRBD1. The CDR3 has 14 amino acids. Per the germline V gene, CDR1 is SGHAT and CDR2 is FQNNGV. Trimming at V came to 5 bases and at J to 8 bases, leaving 6 bases not matched to a gene. The CDR3 loop is CASSPGTGGWGYTF. CDR3 DNA sequence: TGTGCCAGCAGCCCCGGGACAGGGGGCTGGGGCTACACCTTC.

This clone has more than one count but fewer than ten. The chain's CDR3 is CASSPRRTDQETQYF. CDR3 in DNA: TGTGCCAGCTCACCAAGGAGGACAGACCAAGAGACCCAGTACTTC. The rearrangement uses TRBV18 and TRBJ2-5; possibly TRBD1 for D (6 bases). V gave up 2 bases and J gave up 0 bases, with 10 bases separating them. CDR1 is KGHSH and CDR2 is LQKENI in the germline V gene. This CDR3 has 15 amino acids.